This T cell receptor beta chain was captured by sequencing in a study of blood T cell repertoires in COVID-19. Study in general: Acute and convalescent COVID-19 samples came from the United States, Italy and Spain. Nucleic acid was either cDNA or gDNA, and it came from T cells, B-cell-depleted T cells, or PBMCs.

This clone was recorded only once. V lost 3 bases, J lost 0 bases, and 13 bases lay in between. Germline CDR1 reads SGHDT; CDR2 reads YYEEEE. This CDR3 has 16 amino acids. Authors' processing steps: Reference gene primer amplification yielded estimated nucleated cell counts. Data came from immunoSEQ multiplex PCR; TCRdb stores just in-frame clones and leaves some out. V, J and clone size reflect that table, while D and trimming were determined from the DNA. The profile shows about 180,000 clones, less than 85% of them singletons. The V and J genes are TRBV5-6 and TRBJ2-1; tentatively, D is TRBD2 (7 bases). Source material: peripheral blood. The TCR originated in a human donor in a cohort sampled during active COVID-19. CDR3 in amino acids: CASSSRGASSYNEQFF. DNA for the CDR3: TGTGCCAGCAGCTCTCGGGGGGCTAGCTCCTACAATGAGCAGTTCTTC.